The 5 T cell receptor beta chains presented below share a single source sample, sequenced in a study of T cell responses to AZD1222 COVID-19 vaccine. Repertoires were generated with immunoSEQ multiplex PCR, while TCRdb's copy carries only in-frame clones and drops some. The sample yields about 130,000 clones, 93% seen once. This specimen was peripheral blood, taken on day 0 of AZD1222 vaccination. Source of these receptors: an adult in good health.

The chain recombines TRBV6-5 with TRBJ2-7; 9 bases align to TRBD1. Germline V gene sequence: CDR1 MNHEY, CDR2 SVGAGI. This CDR3 contains 14 residues. V shed 6 bases and J 4 bases; nucleotides not matched to a gene: 7. The CDR3 DNA reads as TGTGCCAGCAGGCCGGGACAGGGCCTGTACGAGCAGTACTTC. Protein sequence: CASRPGQGLYEQYF.

The chain uses TRBV4-1 and TRBJ2-7, with D perhaps TRBD1 (6 bases). Trimming cost V 4 bases and J 3 bases, with 19 bases left between them. The CDR3 runs to 16 residues. The V gene's germline CDR1 is MGHRA and CDR2 YSYEKL. The CDR3 sequence: CASSPSLRDRIYEQYF. For the CDR3, the DNA is TGCGCCAGCAGCCCCTCGCTCCGAGACAGGATCTACGAGCAGTACTTC.

The chain recombines TRBV28 with TRBJ2-1; TRBD2 agrees at 12 bases. In germline, CDR1 is MDHEN, CDR2 SYDVKM. The CDR3 length is 19 residues. The trim removed 10 bases at V and 0 bases at J, leaving 16 bases unmatched. CDR3 loop: CATEAGLAGHYRSYNEQFF. The CDR3 DNA reads as TGTGCCACCGAAGCCGGACTAGCGGGACACTACCGCTCCTACAATGAGCAGTTCTTC.

The genes are TRBV11-2 and TRBJ2-1; 13 bases are shared with TRBD2. J lost 4 bases, V lost 4 bases, and 10 bases had no gene match. Germline values: CDR1 SGHAT, CDR2 FQNNGV. This CDR3 comprises 18 residues. CDR3 nucleotide sequence: TGTGCCAGCAGCTCCAACCGAGGGACTAGCGGGGATTACAATGAGCAGTTCTTC. Amino acid sequence: CASSSNRGTSGDYNEQFF. Looking up the rest from reference TRBV11-2 and TRBJ2-1 gives the full variable domain: EAGVAQSPRYKIIEKRQSVAFWCNPISGHATLYWYQQILGQGPKLLIQFQNNGVVDDSQLPKDRFSAERLKGVDSTLKIQPAKLEDSAVYLCASSSNRGTSGDYNEQFFGPGTRLTVL.

The chain has TRBV7-2 and TRBJ2-5, with no clear D. The CDR3 sequence is 14 residues long. Trimming stripped 1 base from V and 1 base from J, with 7 bases between. Per germline, CDR1 SGHTA and CDR2 FQGNSA. CDR3 region: CASSLVSLQETQYF. CDR3 nucleotides: TGTGCCAGCAGCTTAGTTAGCCTCCAAGAGACCCAGTACTTC. The full variable domain, completed using reference TRBV7-2 and TRBJ2-5, is GAGVSQSPSNKVTEKGKDVELRCDPISGHTALYWYRQSLGQGLEFLIYFQGNSAPDKSGLPSDRFSAERTGGSVSTLTIQRTQQEDSAVYLCASSLVSLQETQYFGPGTRLLVL.